The 19 T cell receptor beta chains presented below share a single source sample, sequenced in a study of read filtering for tumor transcriptome and immune sequencing. The library was built from about 400 ng RNA with molecular barcoded adaptors for alpha/delta and beta/gamma chains. TCRdb re-called the reads with MiXCR, one entry per CDR3 protein. Altogether about 5,200 distinct CDR3 sequences are present, roughly 20% being singletons, with the ten largest covering around a fifth. Sample: a population of CD138-negative cells sorted from bone marrow. The receptors were gathered from a donor aged 40 or older with multiple myeloma.

This clonotype is judged medium-sized. The chain is built from TRBV21-1 and TRBJ2-7. TRBV21-1 is classified as a pseudogene. This CDR3 contains 17 residues. CDR3 loop: CASSNLDGRLWTYEQYF. CDR3 sequence (DNA): TGTGCCAGCAGCAACCTGGACGGTCGGCTTTGGACCTACGAGCAGTACTTC.

Points on this clonotype: The missing conserved phenylalanine or tryptophan at the end of this CDR3 makes a read error likely. The chain is built from TRBV5-6 and TRBJ1-2; D is ambiguous. Germline CDR1 reads SGHDT; CDR2 reads YYEEEE. The CDR3 is 15 residues long. In DNA form, the CDR3 reads TGTGCCAGCAGCTATACGACGGTTGCTAACTATAGCTACACCCTC. Protein sequence: CASSYTTVANYSYTL.

By proportion, this clonotype is medium-sized (0.01 to 0.1%). The V and J genes are TRBV7-9 and TRBJ2-4; 9 bases map to TRBD1. The V and J ends lost 4 bases and 5 bases, in that order; junction bases with no gene match: 6. This CDR3 spans 15 amino acids. CDR1 is SEHNR and CDR2 is FQNEAQ in the germline V gene (reference sequence). This chain's CDR3 is CASSSPGQGENIQYF. CDR3 in DNA: TGTGCCAGCAGCTCACCGGGACAGGGAGAAAACATTCAGTACTTC.

By its share, this clonotype is medium-sized (0.01 to 0.1%). This rearrangement joins TRBV28 to TRBJ2-5; D is unclear. V was pared by 7 bases and J by 5 bases, with 20 bases between. CDR1 and CDR2 (germline): MDHEN, SYDVKM. The CDR3 spans 15 residues. In DNA form, the CDR3 reads TGTGCCAGCACCACTCACAGCTCGAAGAGGGAGACCCAGTACTTC. It translates to CASTTHSSKRETQYF.

With respect to this clonotype: A read error may account for a junction end that differs from germline. The V gene is TRBV20-1, the J gene TRBJ2-2, with 7 bases lining up with TRBD1. Germline assignment: CDR1 DFQATT and CDR2 SNEGSKA (reference sequence). The CDR3 has 13 amino acids. CDR3: CSASGTDTRELFF. CDR3 sequence (DNA): TGCAGTGCTAGCGGGACAGACACCAGGGAGCTGTTTTTT.

This clonotype was counted a single time. A read error may account for a junction end that differs from germline. This sequence joins TRBV7-8 and TRBJ2-7; perhaps TRBD2 as D (5 bases). CDR1 SGHVS and CDR2 FQNEAQ come from the germline V gene. CDR3 length: 13 residues. CDR3 in DNA: TGTGCCAGCAGCTTAAGTAGCGTCCACGAGCGGTACTTC. This encodes CASSLSSVHERYF.

By sample fraction, this clonotype is medium-sized. The rearrangement uses TRBV3-1 and TRBJ2-5; D unresolved. The V end lost 4 bases, the J end lost 5 bases, and 5 bases lay between the germline ends. CDR1 and CDR2 from the germline V gene are LGHDT and YNNKEL (reference sequence). CDR3 length: 11 residues. CDR3 in DNA: TGTGCCAGCAGCCGTTGGGAGACCCAGTACTTC. This encodes CASSRWETQYF.

To note about this clonotype: This is likely an artifact of a read error, given a far larger clone one base away. The chain is built from TRBV5-5 and TRBJ2-1; D is possibly TRBD2 (6 bases). CDR1 and CDR2 from the germline V gene are SGHKS and YYEKEE (reference sequence). The CDR3 consists of 15 residues. This chain's CDR3 is CVSSLEGRVGNEQFF. The CDR3 DNA reads TGTGTCAGCAGCTTGGAGGGCAGGGTAGGCAATGAGCAGTTCTTC.

This clonotype is judged medium-sized (0.01 to 0.1%). Written as DNA, the CDR3 is TGCAGTGAGTCTGGGACTAGCGGCAACAATGAGCAGTTCTTC. Protein: CSESGTSGNNEQFF. This chain connects TRBV20-1 to TRBJ2-1; 11 nucleotides align to TRBD2. CDR1 DFQATT and CDR2 SNEGSKA come from the germline V gene (reference sequence). This CDR3 is built from 14 residues. The V segment lost 7 bases and the J segment 5 bases; nucleotides outside the gene matches: 7.

Worth noting for this clonotype: The CDR3 end shows no conserved phenylalanine or tryptophan, and so a read error is likely. The limits of the CDR3 on the DNA are not certain, so only TCRdb's listed CDR3 is given. The chain is built from TRBV28 and TRBJ2-5; the D call TRBD1 from the table was never checked on the DNA. The CDR3 has 17 amino acids, counting both end residues. Germline CDR1 MDHEN, CDR2 SYDVKM. The CDR3 loop is CASSLATGWAYKETQHL.

By share of the sample, this clonotype is medium-sized. V and J are TRBV27 and TRBJ1-1; D is ambiguous. Deletions cut 1 base from V and 0 bases from J, with 15 bases between. The CDR3 runs to 17 residues. Germline V gives CDR1 MNHEY, CDR2 SMNVEV (reference sequence). The chain's CDR3 is CASSLYGEGGVNTEAFF. The CDR3 DNA follows: TGTGCCAGCAGTTTATATGGGGAAGGCGGAGTGAACACTGAAGCTTTCTTT.

This chain joins TRBV7-2 and TRBJ2-3, with D perhaps TRBD1 (5 bases). This CDR3 has 14 residues. Germline-derived CDR1 and CDR2 are SGHTA and FQGNSA. Trimming shortened V by 6 bases and J by 2 bases, and 12 bases separated the two germline ends. The CDR3 coding sequence is TGTGCCAGCAGACAGGCCCTCGCCACAGATACGCAGTATTTT. This encodes CASRQALATDTQYF.

The chain is built from TRBV2 and TRBJ2-7; D is possibly TRBD2 (6 bases). V was cut by 6 bases and J by 3 bases, with 15 bases left in between. Germline V CDR1 and CDR2: SNHLY, FYNNEI. The CDR3 covers 14 residues. CDR3: CASRYGTQNYEQYF. The CDR3 DNA reads as TGTGCCAGCAGATACGGGACTCAGAACTACGAGCAGTACTTC.

By sample share, this clonotype is medium-sized. CDR3 sequence (DNA): TGTGCCAGCAGCGACGACCGGGACTCCCCTCATGAGCAGTTCTTC. Residues: CASSDDRDSPHEQFF. The gene calls are TRBV6-4 and TRBJ2-1; D may be TRBD2 (6 bases). The CDR3 has 15 residues. Trimming shortened V by 6 bases and J by 8 bases, and 20 bases separated the two germline ends. CDR1 MRHNA and CDR2 SNTAGT come from the germline V gene.

This clonotype was detected many times. The V gene is TRBV9, the J gene TRBJ2-3, with D perhaps matching TRBD1 or TRBD2 (5 bases each). This CDR3 contains 13 residues. V lost 2 bases to trimming and J lost 5 bases, with 9 bases between them. Germline CDR1 and CDR2: SGDLS and YYNGEE. CDR3 coding DNA: TGTGCCAGCAGCGTGGGGGACCTAGATACGCAGTATTTT. This translates into CASSVGDLDTQYF.

In its sample, this clonotype ranks as medium-sized. The chain links TRBV29-1 to TRBJ2-7; D unresolved. Trimming removed 6 bases at V and 5 bases at J, with 8 bases between. CDR3 length equals 10 residues. Germline V lookup: CDR1 SQVTM, CDR2 ANQGSEA. In DNA, the CDR3 is TGCAGCGTAACTGGCGACGAGCAGTACTTC. Protein product: CSVTGDEQYF.

This clonotype rates as large. This chain links TRBV6-2 or TRBV6-3 with TRBJ2-1, with 7 bases that match TRBD2. The V gene's germline CDR1 is MNHEY and CDR2 SVGEGT. J lost 6 bases, V lost 6 bases, and 14 bases had no gene match. There are 16 residues in the CDR3. In DNA, the CDR3 is TGTGCCAGCAGGGCCTGGGCGGGAGCCGTTGGCAATGAGCAGTTCTTC. Translating it yields CASRAWAGAVGNEQFF.

As for this clonotype: A far more abundant clone sits one base away, making this likely a read error. This chain uses TRBV6-6 with TRBJ2-1, with D possibly TRBD2 on 5 matching bases. With 5 bases removed from V and 4 bases from J, the gap between germline ends came to 21 bases. Germline CDR1 MNHNY, CDR2 SVGAGI (reference sequence). The CDR3 loop spans 17 amino acids. CDR3 coding DNA: TGTGCCAGCAGTGAAGCGCCACTCTCTCGAGGGTACAATGAGCAGTTCTTC. Its translation is CASSEAPLSRGYNEQFF.

For this clonotype: A far larger clone is off by one base, so a read error is likely. The CDR3 ends on some other residue instead of the conserved phenylalanine or tryptophan, so this is likely a read error. The V gene is TRBV7-9, the J gene TRBJ2-1; 10 nucleotides match TRBD2. The CDR3 is 15 amino acids. Germline assignment: CDR1 SEHNR and CDR2 FQNEAQ (reference sequence). The trim removed 5 bases at V and 7 bases at J, leaving 8 bases unmatched. The CDR3 spells CASSVGGTSANEQFL. CDR3 bases: TGTGCCAGCAGCGTGGGTGGGACTAGCGCGAATGAGCAGTTCCTC.